This record concerns one T cell receptor (beta chain) sequence. Data came from immunoSEQ multiplex PCR; TCRdb stores just in-frame clones and leaves some out. This sample has roughly 170,000 clones, with around 93% found just once. This entry comes from a study of control samples from healthy donors and cancer patients. The sequencing input was blood. The sequence derives from a man aged 18 to 30 in good health.

In DNA form, the CDR3 reads TGTGCCAGCAGTGATCCCCCTCCGAGGGACGAGCAGTACTTC. This translates into CASSDPPPRDEQYF. The chain joins TRBV25-1 to TRBJ2-7, with D perhaps TRBD2 (5 bases). The germline CDR1 and CDR2 sequences are MGHDK and SYGVNS. There are 14 residues in the CDR3. Trimming took off 3 bases at V and 5 bases at J, with 14 bases between the two ends.